This is a list of T cell receptor beta chains from one sample in a study of beta chain features in type 1 diabetes. The protocol was immunoSEQ multiplex PCR, while the TCRdb copy is restricted to in-frame clones and leaves out a portion. Among nearly 700,000 clones listed, 13% were seen once. The sample consisted of naive CD4+ T cells from blood. These receptors originate from a man between 18 and 35 years old with type 1 diabetes. Each CDR3 is given with its conserved first and last residue. A D gene is named only where the DNA matches it firmly. Clone sizes are given selectively: once, few, many, or a class where the clone is expanded.

TRBJ2-3	TRBV9	NA	TRBD1	CASSVVDRGADTDTQYF	TGTGCCAGCAGCGTGGTCGACAGGGGTGCGGACACAGATACGCAGTATTTT
TRBJ2-1	TRBV6-5	NA	NA	CASSYSSETSYNEQFF	TGTGCCAGCAGTTACTCCAGCGAGACCTCCTACAATGAGCAGTTCTTC
TRBJ2-1	TRBV7-3	NA	TRBD1	CASGTGGFNEQFF	TGTGCCAGCGGGACAGGGGGCTTCAATGAGCAGTTCTTC
TRBJ2-3	TRBV6-4	NA	TRBD2	CASSSGLAGADTQYF	TGTGCCAGCAGTTCCGGACTAGCGGGGGCAGATACGCAGTATTTT
TRBJ1-2	TRBV10-2	few	NA	CASSAQGGYGYTF	TGCGCCAGCAGTGCGCAGGGTGGCTATGGCTACACCTTC
TRBJ1-2	TRBV5-1	few	NA	CASSLEGEHYGYTF	TGCGCCAGCAGCTTGGAAGGGGAACACTATGGCTACACCTTC
TRBJ2-7	TRBV6-6	few	NA	CASSGSSYEQYF	TGTGCCAGTTCAGGGAGCTCCTACGAGCAGTACTTC
TRBJ2-7	TRBV10-3	few	NA	CAISLYSEGPYEQYF	TGTGCCATCAGCCTCTACTCCGAGGGCCCGTACGAGCAGTACTTC
TRBJ1-3	TRBV30	few	NA	CAWSVPPFSGNTIYF	TGTGCCTGGAGTGTACCCCCGTTCTCTGGAAACACCATATATTTT
TRBJ1-5	TRBV30	few	NA	CAWKRADNSNQPQHF	TGTGCCTGGAAAAGGGCGGATAATAGCAATCAGCCCCAGCATTTT
TRBJ1-5	TRBV6-5	NA	NA	CASSYSPQVDQPQHF	TGTGCCAGCAGTTACTCGCCGCAGGTAGATCAGCCCCAGCATTTT
TRBJ2-3	TRBV6-5	few	TRBD2	CASRQLADTDTQYF	TGTGCCAGCAGACAGCTAGCGGACACAGATACGCAGTATTTT
TRBJ1-1	TRBV4-1	few	NA	CASSQGRQLNTEAFF	TGCGCCAGCAGCCAAGGGAGACAGCTGAACACTGAAGCTTTCTTT
TRBJ1-3	TRBV29-1	NA	NA	CSIRESGNTIYF	TGCAGTATCAGGGAGTCTGGAAACACCATATATTTT
TRBJ2-2	TRBV29-1	NA	NA	CSVPGAGTGELFF	TGCAGCGTTCCGGGGGCGGGAACCGGGGAGCTGTTTTTT
TRBJ1-4	TRBV4-1	NA	NA	CASSQVLREKANEKLFF	TGCGCCAGCAGCCAAGTCCTCAGGGAGAAGGCTAATGAAAAACTGTTTTTT
TRBJ1-1	TRBV7-9	NA	NA	CASSYEVNTEAFF	TGTGCCAGCAGCTACGAGGTGAACACTGAAGCTTTCTTT
TRBJ1-4	TRBV28	few	NA	CASSFGQVGEKLFF	TGTGCCAGCAGTTTCGGGCAGGTTGGCGAAAAACTGTTTTTT
TRBJ2-5	TRBV28	NA	NA	CASGSETQYF	TGTGCCAGCGGGTCGGAGACCCAGTACTTC
TRBJ2-2	TRBV19	few	NA	CASSIGQVNTGELFF	TGTGCCAGTAGTATAGGGCAGGTGAACACCGGGGAGCTGTTTTTT
TRBJ2-3	TRBV14	NA	NA	CASSPRQASSTDTQYF	TGTGCCAGCAGCCCCCGACAGGCGTCTAGCACAGATACGCAGTATTTT
TRBJ1-5	TRBV2	NA	NA	CASSDGGGGQPQHF	TGTGCCAGCAGTGATGGAGGTGGTGGGCAGCCCCAGCATTTT
TRBJ2-1	TRBV9	NA	NA	CASSVGGVSHNEQFF	TGTGCCAGCAGCGTAGGGGGGGTCTCTCACAATGAGCAGTTCTTC
TRBJ2-1	TRBV30	few	TRBD2	CASSGGLKSSYNEQFF	TGTGCCAGTAGCGGGGGCCTCAAAAGCTCCTACAATGAGCAGTTCTTC
TRBJ2-6	TRBV9	NA	NA	CASSVAGTNSGANVLTF	TGTGCCAGCAGCGTAGCGGGGACCAACTCTGGGGCCAACGTCCTGACTTTC
TRBJ2-3	TRBV28	few	NA	CASSREGGAADTQYF	TGTGCCAGCAGCCGGGAAGGGGGGGCGGCAGATACGCAGTATTTT
TRBJ2-7	TRBV28	NA	NA	CASSLDTPPHYEQYF	TGTGCCAGCAGCCTGGACACCCCCCCGCATTACGAGCAGTACTTC
TRBJ1-2	TRBV25-1	NA	TRBD1	CASRGQEYGYTF	TGTGCCAGCAGGGGACAGGAGTATGGCTACACCTTC
TRBJ2-3	TRBV5-1	few	NA	CASSSGLFPQYF	TGCGCCAGCAGCTCCGGACTCTTTCCGCAGTATTTT
TRBJ2-2	TRBV13	few	NA	CASSRYTANTGELFF	TGTGCCAGCAGCCGATACACGGCGAACACCGGGGAGCTGTTTTTT
TRBJ1-1	TRBV4-2	NA	TRBD1	CASSQDQGADLSAFF	TGTGCCAGCAGCCAAGATCAGGGGGCGGACCTTTCAGCTTTCTTT
TRBJ2-7	TRBV29-1	few	TRBD1	CSVEKVVLTGGSSYEQYF	TGCAGCGTTGAAAAAGTAGTGTTGACAGGGGGTTCGTCCTACGAGCAGTACTTC
TRBJ1-4	TRBV27	NA	NA	CASGRGAANEKLFF	TGTGCCAGCGGTAGGGGGGCGGCTAATGAAAAACTGTTTTTT
TRBJ2-3	TRBV5-6	few	TRBD1	CASSLRSGGFITDTQYF	TGTGCCAGCAGCTTGAGATCAGGGGGTTTTATTACGGATACGCAGTATTTT
TRBJ1-2	TRBV6-5	NA	NA	CASSPQGYGYTF	TGTGCCAGCAGTCCACAGGGCTATGGCTACACCTTC
TRBJ1-2	TRBV10-3	NA	NA	CAISGDGVGYGYTF	TGTGCCATCAGTGGGGACGGCGTTGGGTATGGCTACACCTTC
TRBJ2-1	TRBV10-3	NA	TRBD2	CAISEGASGSYNEQFF	TGTGCCATCAGTGAGGGAGCGAGCGGGAGCTACAATGAGCAGTTCTTC
TRBJ2-7	TRBV15	NA	NA	CATSRDGGNYEQYF	TGTGCCACCAGCAGAGATGGGGGCAACTACGAGCAGTACTTC
TRBJ2-5	TRBV5-1	NA	TRBD1	CASSLVGTGDQETQYF	TGCGCCAGCAGCTTGGTCGGGACAGGGGACCAAGAGACCCAGTACTTC
TRBJ1-2	TRBV29-1	few	NA	CSVPDSRIWPGVTF	TGCAGCGTTCCCGACAGCCGGATTTGGCCCGGTGTAACCTTC
TRBJ2-2	TRBV5-6	few	NA	CASSLVVDSANTGELFF	TGTGCCAGCAGCCTGGTGGTCGACAGCGCGAACACCGGGGAGCTGTTTTTT
TRBJ1-2	TRBV30	NA	NA	CAWSSPGVFTF	TGTGCCTGGAGTTCTCCCGGTGTCTTCACCTTC
TRBJ1-6	TRBV23-1	few	NA	CASSQAYRDNSPLHF	TGCGCCAGCAGTCAGGCCTACAGGGATAATTCACCCCTCCACTTT
TRBJ2-5	TRBV30	few	NA	CAWSVSGKGETQYF	TGTGCCTGGAGTGTTTCAGGGAAAGGAGAGACCCAGTACTTC
TRBJ2-1	TRBV9	NA	TRBD1	CASSVETGGWNEQFF	TGTGCCAGCAGCGTAGAGACAGGGGGTTGGAATGAGCAGTTCTTC
TRBJ2-7	TRBV30	few	NA	CAWSVGNGQYF	TGTGCCTGGAGTGTAGGGAATGGGCAGTACTTC
TRBJ2-1	TRBV2	NA	TRBD2	CASGREEGNEQFF	TGTGCCAGCGGACGGGAGGAAGGGAATGAGCAGTTCTTC
TRBJ1-1	TRBV10-3	NA	NA	CAISEGWSAAGRTEAFF	TGTGCCATCAGTGAAGGTTGGTCGGCGGCGGGACGCACTGAAGCTTTCTTT
TRBJ2-7	TRBV30	few	NA	CAWSSGAPPYEQYF	TGTGCCTGGTCCTCGGGGGCACCTCCCTACGAGCAGTACTTC
TRBJ2-7	TRBV6-5	NA	NA	CASSGPGRSTYEQYF	TGTGCCAGCAGTGGACCGGGACGATCCACCTACGAGCAGTACTTC
TRBJ1-6	TRBV7-9	few	NA	CASSTDSNNSPLHF	TGTGCCAGCAGCACGGACAGCAATAATTCACCCCTCCACTTT
TRBJ1-6	TRBV7-2	few	TRBD1	CASSLAQGAGNSPLHF	TGTGCCAGCAGCTTAGCCCAGGGGGCAGGTAATTCACCCCTCCACTTT